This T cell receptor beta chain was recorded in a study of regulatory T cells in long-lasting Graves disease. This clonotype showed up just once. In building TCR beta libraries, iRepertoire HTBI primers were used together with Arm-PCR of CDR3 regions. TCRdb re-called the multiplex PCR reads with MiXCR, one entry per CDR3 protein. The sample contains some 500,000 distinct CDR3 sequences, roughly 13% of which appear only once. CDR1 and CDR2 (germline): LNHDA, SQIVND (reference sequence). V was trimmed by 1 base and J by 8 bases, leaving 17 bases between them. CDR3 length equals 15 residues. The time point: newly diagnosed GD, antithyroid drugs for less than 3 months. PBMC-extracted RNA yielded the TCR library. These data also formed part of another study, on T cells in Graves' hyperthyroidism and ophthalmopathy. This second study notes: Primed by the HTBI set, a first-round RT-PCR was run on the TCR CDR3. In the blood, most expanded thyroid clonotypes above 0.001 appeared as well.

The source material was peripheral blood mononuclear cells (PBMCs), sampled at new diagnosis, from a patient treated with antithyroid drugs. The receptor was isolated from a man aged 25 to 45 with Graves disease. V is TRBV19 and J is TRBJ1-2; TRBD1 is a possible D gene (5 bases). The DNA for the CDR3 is TGTGCCAGTAGTATAGTCACAGGCGGACCGTCCGGCTACACCTTC. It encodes CASSIVTGGPSGYTF.